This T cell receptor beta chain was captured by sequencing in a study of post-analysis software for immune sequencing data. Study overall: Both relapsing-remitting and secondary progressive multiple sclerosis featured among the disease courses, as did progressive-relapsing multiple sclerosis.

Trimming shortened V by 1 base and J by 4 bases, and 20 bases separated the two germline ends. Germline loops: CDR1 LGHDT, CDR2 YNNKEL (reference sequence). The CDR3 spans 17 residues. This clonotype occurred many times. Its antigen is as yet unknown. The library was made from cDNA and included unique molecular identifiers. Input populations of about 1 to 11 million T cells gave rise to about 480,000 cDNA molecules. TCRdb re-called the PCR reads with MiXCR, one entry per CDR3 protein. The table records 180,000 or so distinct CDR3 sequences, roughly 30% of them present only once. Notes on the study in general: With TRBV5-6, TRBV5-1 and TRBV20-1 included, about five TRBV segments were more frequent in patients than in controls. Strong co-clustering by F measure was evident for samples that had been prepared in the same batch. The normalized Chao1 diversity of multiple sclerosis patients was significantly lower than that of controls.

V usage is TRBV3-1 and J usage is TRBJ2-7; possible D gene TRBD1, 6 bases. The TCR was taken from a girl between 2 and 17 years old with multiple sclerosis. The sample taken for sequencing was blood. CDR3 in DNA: TGTGCCAGCAGCCAAGCGGGTGTCTGGGGCAGGGGATACGAGCAGTACTTC. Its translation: CASSQAGVWGRGYEQYF.